Listed below are T cell receptor beta chains from one sample, sequenced in a study of metastatic and nonmetastatic thyroid tumors. TCRdb reprocessed the PCR reads using MiXCR. The sample contains 60,000 or so clones, under 30% of which appear only once. Sequenced material: blood. The receptors were sampled from a female donor with papillary thyroid cancer or a benign thyroid nodule (not recorded which). Some clones in this sample may be carry-over from other donors' samples. Both conserved end residues are part of each CDR3. Fields, in order: D gene, J gene, clone size, V gene, CDR3 protein, CDR3 DNA. A D gene is named only where the DNA matches it firmly. The listing skips clone size in some rows; elsewhere it reads once, few, many or a size class.

>TRBD2|TRBJ2-3|.|TRBV11-3
CASSFGLAGTDTQYF
TGTGCCAGCAGCTTCGGACTAGCGGGGACAGATACGCAGTATTTT
>.|TRBJ2-6|.|TRBV6-2/TRBV6-3
CASSGLSGTGANVLTF
TGTGCCAGCTCGGGACTCAGCGGAACTGGGGCCAACGTCCTGACTTTC
>.|TRBJ1-4|.|TRBV12-3/TRBV12-4
CASSSQQNEKLFF
TGTGCCAGCAGTTCCCAGCAGAATGAAAAACTGTTTTTT
>.|TRBJ2-5|many|TRBV11-2
CASSPLVKGETQYF
TGTGCCAGCAGCCCGTTGGTGAAAGGAGAGACCCAGTACTTC
>.|TRBJ2-7|once|TRBV11-2
CASSLGGGRSGTEQYF
TGTGCCAGCAGCTTAGGTGGGGGCCGTTCAGGGACCGAGCAGTACTTC
>.|TRBJ1-2|.|TRBV19
CASSMGRTYGYTF
TGTGCCAGTAGTATGGGGAGGACCTATGGCTACACCTTC
>TRBD1|TRBJ1-5|.|TRBV30
CAWSALGTGDQPQHF
TGTGCCTGGAGTGCACTCGGGACAGGTGATCAGCCCCAGCATTTT
>TRBD1|TRBJ1-1|.|TRBV11-2
CASSLNRGLGTEAFF
TGTGCCAGCAGCTTAAACAGGGGGCTTGGCACTGAAGCTTTCTTT
>.|TRBJ2-7|.|TRBV6-1
CASRPGASTYEQYF
TGTGCCAGCAGACCAGGGGCTAGCACCTACGAGCAGTACTTC
>.|TRBJ2-7|.|TRBV7-2
CASSRTQMEQYF
TGTGCCAGCAGCCGGACCCAGATGGAGCAGTACTTC
>TRBD1|TRBJ1-5|few|TRBV7-9
CASSPDRNNQPQHF
TGTGCCAGCAGCCCGGACAGGAATAATCAGCCCCAGCATTTT
>.|TRBJ2-7|few|TRBV28
CASSSTGQLSYEQYF
TGTGCCAGCAGTTCAACCGGACAGCTCTCCTACGAGCAGTACTTC
>.|TRBJ1-4|few|TRBV6-2/TRBV6-3
CASRPIRATNEKLFF
TGTGCCAGCAGACCTATCAGAGCAACTAATGAAAAACTGTTTTTT
>.|TRBJ1-6|once|TRBV30
CAWSVLSGDNSPLHF
TGTGCCTGGAGTGTACTATCGGGGGATAATTCACCCCTCCACTTT
>TRBD2|TRBJ2-1|.|TRBV11-2
CASSPRGRGLANEQFF
TGTGCCAGCAGCCCCAGAGGTCGGGGACTAGCGAATGAGCAGTTCTTC
>.|TRBJ1-2|few|TRBV6-4
CASSDSTDALTF
TGTGCCAGCAGTGACTCGACAGACGCTCTCACCTTC
>.|TRBJ2-3|.|TRBV7-2
CASGPNGDTQYF
TGTGCCAGCGGACCTAATGGGGATACGCAGTATTTT
>.|TRBJ1-2|many|TRBV12-3/TRBV12-4
CASSLRGGGDYGYTF
TGTGCCAGCAGTTTAAGAGGGGGGGGCGACTATGGCTACACCTTC
>TRBD1|TRBJ1-4|many|TRBV2
CASSSRDRPTNEKLFF
TGTGCCAGCAGTAGCCGGGACAGACCAACTAATGAAAAACTGTTTTTT
>.|TRBJ1-2|many|TRBV7-9
CASSFENLREGGYTF
TGTGCCAGCAGCTTCGAAAATCTCCGGGAAGGTGGCTACACCTTC
>TRBD2|TRBJ2-1|once|TRBV11-1
CASSLGHPAGGAYNEQFF
TGTGCCAGCAGCTTAGGACACCCCGCGGGGGGGGCCTACAATGAGCAGTTCTTC
>TRBD2|TRBJ2-1|few|TRBV28
CASSLAGGLNEQFF
TGTGCCAGCAGTTTAGCGGGAGGGTTAAATGAGCAGTTCTTC
>TRBD1|TRBJ2-7|.|TRBV20-1
CSASRDRLSYEQYF
TGCAGTGCTAGCCGGGACAGGTTATCCTACGAGCAGTACTTC
>TRBD2|TRBJ2-1|.|TRBV11-2
CASSLRLAGVHNEQFF
TGTGCCAGCAGCCTCCGGTTAGCGGGAGTACACAATGAGCAGTTCTTC
>.|TRBJ2-7|.|TRBV30
CARSVGYLVDYEQYF
TGTGCCCGGAGTGTCGGCTACCTGGTTGACTACGAGCAGTACTTC
>.|TRBJ2-7|.|TRBV20-1
CSARAVETYEQYF
TGCAGTGCTAGAGCGGTGGAAACCTACGAGCAGTACTTC
>.|TRBJ2-1|few|TRBV6-1
CASSEGVGVSNEQFF
TGTGCCAGCAGTGAGGGGGTGGGAGTCTCCAATGAGCAGTTCTTC
>.|TRBJ1-5|.|TRBV5-6
CAIILGGVGDNQPQHF
TGTGCCATCATCTTGGGAGGGGTTGGGGACAATCAGCCCCAGCATTTT
>TRBD1|TRBJ2-7|few|TRBV28
CASSRLGQPYEQYF
TGTGCCAGCAGCCGCCTGGGACAGCCCTACGAGCAGTACTTC
>.|TRBJ2-7|once|TRBV28
CASSYRTASSEQYF
TGTGCCAGCAGCTACAGGACAGCTTCCTCCGAGCAGTACTTC
>.|TRBJ2-3|.|TRBV20-1
CSAIDQRADTQYF
TGCAGTGCTATAGATCAGAGGGCAGATACGCAGTATTTT
>.|TRBJ1-2|medium-sized|TRBV7-2
CASSSTGTYGYTF
TGTGCCAGCAGCTCCACCGGGACCTATGGCTACACCTTC
>.|TRBJ1-4|.|TRBV28
CASRGVSAEKLFF
TGTGCCAGCAGGGGGGTCTCGGCTGAAAAACTGTTTTTT
>TRBD1|TRBJ2-1|.|TRBV6-1
CASRDRGGAGDEQFF
TGTGCCAGCAGGGACAGGGGGGGGGCCGGGGATGAGCAGTTCTTC
>TRBD1|TRBJ2-6|few|TRBV20-1
CSIGQGAISGANVLTF
TGCAGTATCGGGCAGGGGGCGATTTCTGGGGCCAACGTCCTGACTTTC
>.|TRBJ1-3|many|TRBV20-1
CSASRDAYSGNTIYF
TGCAGTGCTTCGCGGGACGCCTACTCTGGAAACACCATATATTTT
>TRBD2|TRBJ2-7|.|TRBV6-5
CASSYTSGGSYEQYF
TGTGCCAGCAGTTACACTAGCGGGGGCTCCTACGAGCAGTACTTC
>.|TRBJ2-5|.|TRBV5-1
CASSSLQETQYF
TGCGCCAGCAGCTCCCTCCAAGAGACCCAGTACTTC
>.|TRBJ2-3|.|TRBV5-1
CASSPGYGDTQYF
TGCGCCAGCAGCCCTGGTTACGGAGATACGCAGTATTTT
>.|TRBJ2-7|.|TRBV6-1
CASSTVGGYEQYF
TGTGCCAGCAGTACAGTGGGCGGCTACGAGCAGTACTTC
>.|TRBJ1-4|many|TRBV28
CASSPEYGADEKLFF
TGTGCCAGCAGCCCTGAGTACGGGGCCGACGAAAAACTGTTTTTT
>.|TRBJ1-2|.|TRBV18
CASSPNVFGGDLLGGYTF
TGTGCCAGCTCACCTAACGTATTCGGAGGGGACCTCTTGGGTGGCTACACCTTC
>TRBD1|TRBJ1-2|.|TRBV6-2/TRBV6-3
CASSFGDRDPYGYTF
TGTGCCAGCAGTTTCGGGGACAGGGATCCCTATGGCTACACCTTC
>.|TRBJ2-4|medium-sized|TRBV6-1
CASSGEQGNIQYF
TGTGCCAGCAGTGGGGAGCAGGGGAACATTCAGTACTTC
>.|TRBJ2-3|.|TRBV19
CASSHIPGEGTDTQYF
TGTGCCAGTAGTCATATCCCGGGGGAAGGCACAGATACGCAGTATTTT
>TRBD1|TRBJ2-6|.|TRBV19
CASSMTGGSGANVLTF
TGTGCCAGTAGTATGACAGGGGGATCTGGGGCCAACGTCCTGACTTTC
>.|TRBJ2-2|.|TRBV11-2
CASNPQRDTGELFF
TGTGCCAGCAACCCTCAGCGGGACACCGGGGAGCTGTTTTTT
>.|TRBJ2-6|few|TRBV6-4
CASSDSPSSGANVLTF
TGTGCCAGCAGTGACTCCCCCAGCTCTGGGGCCAACGTCCTGACTTTC
>TRBD2|TRBJ2-7|.|TRBV2
CASSEDSGSYEQYF
TGTGCCAGCAGTGAAGATAGCGGGAGTTACGAGCAGTACTTC
>.|TRBJ2-7|.|TRBV5-1
CASSPGAMWPSYEQYF
TGCGCCAGCAGCCCGGGAGCTATGTGGCCCTCCTACGAGCAGTACTTC
>.|TRBJ2-1|few|TRBV14
CASSDMGGVSYNEQFF
TGTGCCAGCAGCGACATGGGGGGAGTCTCCTACAATGAGCAGTTCTTC
>.|TRBJ2-6|.|TRBV6-4
CASSEGGSGANVLTF
TGTGCCAGCAGTGAGGGGGGCTCTGGGGCCAACGTCCTGACTTTC